This T cell receptor (beta chain) was obtained from a study of shared clonotypes between healthy human individuals. The CDR3 consists of 15 residues. V lost 2 bases and J lost 8, with 18 bases in between. Germline V gives CDR1 SGHTA, CDR2 FQGTGA. The study enrolled healthy HIV-negative adults without recent acute infections or vaccinations as donors. The authors distributed each subset's genomic DNA evenly over several immunoSEQ plates. The protocol was immunoSEQ multiplex PCR, while the TCRdb copy is restricted to in-frame clones and leaves out a portion. The sample holds roughly 500,000 clones, about four fifths seen once.

The rearrangement joins TRBV7-3 to TRBJ1-2; D not resolved. Specimen: PBMCs. The clonotype originates from a woman aged 40 to 50 in good health. Some clones in this sample may be carry-over from other donors' samples. CDR3 bases: TGTGCCAGCAGCTTAGAATCGCGGGGTAGGAGCGGCTACACCTTC. As protein: CASSLESRGRSGYTF.